This T cell receptor (beta chain) was captured in a study of CD8+ T cells in alopecia areata. Study observations and caveats: Many of the expanded lesional clones endured in scalp and blood while on tofacitinib. Relative to normal scalp, lesional scalp, especially alopecia totalis/universalis, showed higher clonality.

This clone was counted a few times. As yet, its antigen is unknown. RNA, once extracted, was reverse transcribed into cDNA for use as the sequencing template. Here immunoSEQ multiplex PCR was the method, and the copy in TCRdb shows in-frame clones only, minus some. Of about 270,000 clones listed, around three fifths are singletons. Germline V gives CDR1 SGHNT, CDR2 YYREEE (reference sequence). The CDR3 contains 15 residues. The V end lost 4 bases, the J end lost 7 bases, and 20 bases lay between the germline ends. The treatment is: oral pan-JAK inhibitor, 5-10 mg twice daily. Collection of lesional scalp punch biopsies and peripheral blood was performed in alopecia areata patients.

Here the sequenced sample was CD4+ T cells sorted from blood, taken around week 53, from a patient treated with tofacitinib. The gene calls are TRBV5-4 and TRBJ2-5; weak D call: TRBD1 (6 bases). This sequence originates from a human donor with alopecia areata. The CDR3 DNA reads as TGTGCCAGCAGCCCGGGGTATGGGGGCGATGGGACCCAGTACTTC. This gives the protein CASSPGYGGDGTQYF.